The 5 T cell receptor beta chains reported below all come from one sample, sequenced in a study of early stage breast cancer tumors. The data were produced by immunoSEQ multiplex PCR, yet TCRdb's version contains in-frame clones alone and is incomplete. The repertoire holds some 28,000 clones, around three quarters seen once, with 12% in the top ten. The sequencing sample was made of blood. These receptors were taken from a person between 60 and 69 years old with breast cancer.

V usage is TRBV18 and J usage is TRBJ2-7; 11 bases match TRBD2. CDR3 length: 16 residues. CDR1 KGHSH and CDR2 LQKENI come from the germline V gene. The V gene end was trimmed by 3 bases and the J gene end by 2 bases; junction bases not matched to a gene: 6. CDR3 region: CASSPPLAGGPYEQYF. CDR3 nucleotides: TGTGCCAGCTCACCTCCGCTAGCGGGAGGTCCCTACGAGCAGTACTTC. The full variable domain, rest sourced from reference TRBV18 and TRBJ2-7, is NAGVMQNPRHLVRRRGQEARLRCSPMKGHSHVYWYRQLPEEGLKFMVYLQKENIIDESGMPKERFSAEFPKEGPSILRIQQVVRGDSAAYFCASSPPLAGGPYEQYFGPGTRLTVT.

The V call is TRBV6-1, the J call TRBJ1-5; unclear D gene. Germline V gene lookup returns CDR1 MNHNS and CDR2 SASEGT. With 7 bases removed from V and 9 bases from J, the gap between germline ends came to 19 bases. The CDR3 has 14 residues. The CDR3 coding sequence is TGTGCCAGCATCCACGCAGAGGGAGTGGGGCCCCAGCATTTT. It specifies CASIHAEGVGPQHF.

The chain is built from TRBV30 and TRBJ2-2; 8 bases agree with TRBD2. J lost 4 bases, V lost 0 bases, and 4 bases had no gene match. The CDR3 is 15 amino acids. Germline V CDR1 and CDR2: GTSNPN, SVGIG (reference sequence). CDR3 nucleotide sequence: TGTGCCTGGAGTGTCGGGACTAGTCGCACCGGGGAGCTGTTTTTT. Its protein product is CAWSVGTSRTGELFF.

The V call is TRBV5-4, the J call TRBJ2-3; TRBD1 agrees at 10 bases. The CDR3 sequence is 15 residues long. J was trimmed by 6 bases and V by 4 bases; bases with no gene match: 8. CDR1 SGHNT and CDR2 YYREEE come from the germline V gene (reference sequence). The CDR3: CASSRDRGLGDTQYF. In DNA, the CDR3 is TGTGCCAGCAGCCGCGACAGGGGGCTCGGCGATACGCAGTATTTT.

The chain is built from TRBV4-3 and TRBJ2-3; D perhaps matches TRBD2 (5 bases). Germline assignment: CDR1 LGHNA and CDR2 YSLEER. The CDR3 consists of 16 residues. V dropped 1 base and J dropped 4 bases, with 15 bases sitting between them. CDR3 loop: CASSQGATRRADTQYF. CDR3 DNA: TGCGCCAGCAGCCAAGGGGCTACCCGGCGGGCAGATACGCAGTATTTT.